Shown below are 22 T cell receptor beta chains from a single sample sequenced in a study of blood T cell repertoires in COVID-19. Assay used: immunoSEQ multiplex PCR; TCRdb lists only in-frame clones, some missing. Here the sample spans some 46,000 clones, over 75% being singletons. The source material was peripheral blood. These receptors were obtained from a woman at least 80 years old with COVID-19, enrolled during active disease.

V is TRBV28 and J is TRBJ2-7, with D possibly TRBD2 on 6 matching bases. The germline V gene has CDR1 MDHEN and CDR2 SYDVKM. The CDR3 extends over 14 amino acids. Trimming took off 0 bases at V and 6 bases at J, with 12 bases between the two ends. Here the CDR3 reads CASSLWAGFREQYF. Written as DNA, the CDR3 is TGTGCCAGCAGTTTATGGGCGGGGTTCCGCGAGCAGTACTTC. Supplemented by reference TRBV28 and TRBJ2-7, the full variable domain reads DVKVTQSSRYLVKRTGEKVFLECVQDMDHENMFWYRQDPGLGLRLIYFSYDVKMKEKGDIPEGYSVSREKKERFSLILESASTNQTSMYLCASSLWAGFREQYFGPGTRLTVT.

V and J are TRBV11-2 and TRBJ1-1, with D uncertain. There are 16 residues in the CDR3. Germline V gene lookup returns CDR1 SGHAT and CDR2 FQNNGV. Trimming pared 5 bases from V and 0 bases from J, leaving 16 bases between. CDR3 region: CASSDGRRGLNTEAFF. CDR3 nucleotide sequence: TGTGCCAGCAGCGATGGGCGGCGAGGGCTGAACACTGAAGCTTTCTTT.

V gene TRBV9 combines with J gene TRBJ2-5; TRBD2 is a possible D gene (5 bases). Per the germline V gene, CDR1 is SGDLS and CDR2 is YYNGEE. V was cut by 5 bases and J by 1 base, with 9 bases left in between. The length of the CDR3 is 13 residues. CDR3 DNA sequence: TGTGCCAGCAGTCGTCGGGGCCAAGAGACCCAGTACTTC. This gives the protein CASSRRGQETQYF. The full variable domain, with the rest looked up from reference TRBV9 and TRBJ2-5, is DSGVTQTPKHLITATGQRVTLRCSPRSGDLSVYWYQQSLDQGLQFLIQYYNGEERAKGNILERFSAQQFPDLHSELNLSSLELGDSALYFCASSRRGQETQYFGPGTRLLVL.

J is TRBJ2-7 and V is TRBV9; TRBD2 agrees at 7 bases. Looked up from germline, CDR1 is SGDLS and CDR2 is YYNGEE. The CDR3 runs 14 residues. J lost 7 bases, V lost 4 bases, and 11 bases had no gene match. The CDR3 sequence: CASSPWTRVGEQYF. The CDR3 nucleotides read TGTGCCAGCAGCCCTTGGACTAGAGTTGGAGAGCAGTACTTC.

The CDR3 spells CASSGTGSTGELFF. The CDR3 coding sequence is TGTGCCAGCAGTGGGACAGGGAGCACCGGGGAGCTGTTTTTT. The V call is TRBV2, the J call TRBJ2-2; 8 positions agree with TRBD1. With V trimmed by 4 bases and J by 4 bases, 2 bases remained unmatched. The germline CDR1 and CDR2 sequences are SNHLY and FYNNEI. This CDR3 region has 14 residues.

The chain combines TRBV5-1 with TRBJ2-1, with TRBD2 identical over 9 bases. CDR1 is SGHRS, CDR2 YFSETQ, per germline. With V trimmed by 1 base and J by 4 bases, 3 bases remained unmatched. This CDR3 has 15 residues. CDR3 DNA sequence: TGCGCCAGCAGCTTGTCTCTAGCGGGGTACAATGAGCAGTTCTTC. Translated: CASSLSLAGYNEQFF. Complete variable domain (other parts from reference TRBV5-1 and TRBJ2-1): KAGVTQTPRYLIKTRGQQVTLSCSPISGHRSVSWYQQTPGQGLQFLFEYFSETQRNKGNFPGRFSGRQFSNSRSEMNVSTLELGDSALYLCASSLSLAGYNEQFFGPGTRLTVL.

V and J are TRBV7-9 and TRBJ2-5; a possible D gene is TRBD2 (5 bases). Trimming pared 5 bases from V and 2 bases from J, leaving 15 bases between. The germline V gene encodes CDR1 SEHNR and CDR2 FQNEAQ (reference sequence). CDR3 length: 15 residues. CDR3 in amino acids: CASSQGLNRQETQYF. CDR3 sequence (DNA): TGTGCCAGCAGCCAAGGACTCAACCGACAAGAGACCCAGTACTTC.

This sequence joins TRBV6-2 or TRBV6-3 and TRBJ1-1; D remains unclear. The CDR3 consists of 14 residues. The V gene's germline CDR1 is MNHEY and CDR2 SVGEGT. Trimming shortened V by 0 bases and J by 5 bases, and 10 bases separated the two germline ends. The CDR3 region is CASSYSWAGTEAFF. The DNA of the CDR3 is TGTGCCAGCAGTTACTCGTGGGCCGGTACTGAAGCTTTCTTT.

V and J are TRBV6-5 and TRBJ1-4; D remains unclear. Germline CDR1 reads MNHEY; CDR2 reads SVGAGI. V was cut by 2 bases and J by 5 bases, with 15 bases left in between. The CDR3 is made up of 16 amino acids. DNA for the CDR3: TGTGCCAGCAGTTACCACCGGGAGGCAAGGAATGAAAAACTGTTTTTT. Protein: CASSYHREARNEKLFF.

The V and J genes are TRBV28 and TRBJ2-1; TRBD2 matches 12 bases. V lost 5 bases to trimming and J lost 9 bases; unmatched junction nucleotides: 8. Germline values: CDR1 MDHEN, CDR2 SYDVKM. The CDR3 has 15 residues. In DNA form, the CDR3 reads TGTGCCAGCAGTCCACCTAGCGGGAGGGCCAGTGAGCAGTTCTTC. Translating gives CASSPPSGRASEQFF.

The CDR3 DNA reads as TGTGCCAGTAGTATAGTTAGCGGGAGAGCCTACGAGCAGTACTTC. Residues: CASSIVSGRAYEQYF. V usage is TRBV19 and J usage is TRBJ2-7, with 9 bases matching TRBD2. The CDR3 extends over 15 amino acids. J was trimmed by 2 bases and V by 1 base; bases with no gene match: 3. Looked up from germline, CDR1 is LNHDA and CDR2 is SQIVND (reference sequence).

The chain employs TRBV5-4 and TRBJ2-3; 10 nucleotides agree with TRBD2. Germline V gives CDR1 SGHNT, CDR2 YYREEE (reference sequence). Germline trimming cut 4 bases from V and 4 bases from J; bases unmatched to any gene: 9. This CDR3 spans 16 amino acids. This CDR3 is CASSPGASGRSDTQYF. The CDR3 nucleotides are TGTGCCAGCAGCCCTGGGGCTAGCGGGAGATCAGATACGCAGTATTTT.

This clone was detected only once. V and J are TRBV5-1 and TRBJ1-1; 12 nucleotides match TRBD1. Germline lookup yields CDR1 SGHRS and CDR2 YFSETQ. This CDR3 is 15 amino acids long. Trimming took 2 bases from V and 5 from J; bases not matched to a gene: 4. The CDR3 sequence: CASSLGTGGRTEAFF. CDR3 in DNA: TGCGCCAGCAGCTTAGGGACAGGGGGCCGAACTGAAGCTTTCTTT.

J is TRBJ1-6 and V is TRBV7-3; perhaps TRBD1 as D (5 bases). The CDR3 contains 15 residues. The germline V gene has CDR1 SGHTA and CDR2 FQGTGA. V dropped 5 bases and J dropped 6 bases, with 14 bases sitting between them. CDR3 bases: TGTGCCAGCAGCGCGGATCACGGGGGTAATTCACCCCTCCACTTT. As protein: CASSADHGGNSPLHF.

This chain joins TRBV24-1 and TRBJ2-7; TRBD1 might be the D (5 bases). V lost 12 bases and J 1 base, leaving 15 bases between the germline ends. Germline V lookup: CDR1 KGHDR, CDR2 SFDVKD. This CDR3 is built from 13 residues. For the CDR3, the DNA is TGTGCCTTACTCTGGGCAGGGTCCTACGAGCAGTACTTC. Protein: CALLWAGSYEQYF.

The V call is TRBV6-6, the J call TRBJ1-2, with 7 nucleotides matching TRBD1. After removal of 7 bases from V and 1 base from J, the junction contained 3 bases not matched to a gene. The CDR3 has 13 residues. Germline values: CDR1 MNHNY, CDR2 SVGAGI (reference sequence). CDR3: CASKDRLNYGYTF. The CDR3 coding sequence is TGTGCCAGCAAGGACAGGCTTAACTATGGCTACACCTTC.

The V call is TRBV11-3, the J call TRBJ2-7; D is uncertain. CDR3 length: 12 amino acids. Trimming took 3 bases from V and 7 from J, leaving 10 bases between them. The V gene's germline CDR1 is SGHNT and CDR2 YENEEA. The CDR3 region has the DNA TGTGCCAGCAGCTTCATTGGCGGAGAGCAGTACTTC. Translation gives CASSFIGGEQYF.

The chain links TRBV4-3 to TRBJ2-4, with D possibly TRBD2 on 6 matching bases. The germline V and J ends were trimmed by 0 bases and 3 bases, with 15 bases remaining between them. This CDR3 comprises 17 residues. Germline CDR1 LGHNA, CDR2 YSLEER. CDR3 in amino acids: CASSQDRRGLVKNIQYF. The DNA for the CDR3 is TGCGCCAGCAGCCAAGATCGGAGGGGACTGGTCAAAAACATTCAGTACTTC.

The CDR3 nucleotides read TGTGCCAGTAGTATTGGTTCAGGGGGCGGGATGTTGCGAGAGCAGCCCCAGCATTTT. Translated, it gives CASSIGSGGGMLREQPQHF. V gene TRBV19 combines with J gene TRBJ1-5; TRBD1 aligns across 8 bases. The ends lost 3 bases at V and 7 bases at J; junction bases unmatched: 20. This CDR3 is built from 19 residues. CDR1 and CDR2 from the germline V gene are LNHDA and SQIVND (reference sequence).

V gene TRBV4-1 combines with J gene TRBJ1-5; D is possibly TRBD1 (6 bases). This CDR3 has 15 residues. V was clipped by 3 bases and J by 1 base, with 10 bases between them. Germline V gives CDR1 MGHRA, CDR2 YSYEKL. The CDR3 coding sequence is TGCGCCAGCAGCCATTACAGGGAGAGCAATCAGCCCCAGCATTTT. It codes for CASSHYRESNQPQHF.

The CDR3 coding sequence is TGTGCCAGCAGCTTGGCGGGGGGGCGGGAGACCCAGTACTTC. It is translated as CASSLAGGRETQYF. The V gene is TRBV7-2, the J gene TRBJ2-5, with 9 bases matching TRBD2. The CDR3 sequence is 14 residues long. The V and J ends lost 3 bases and 5 bases, in that order; junction bases with no gene match: 4. Germline V gene data show CDR1 as SGHTA and CDR2 as FQGNSA.

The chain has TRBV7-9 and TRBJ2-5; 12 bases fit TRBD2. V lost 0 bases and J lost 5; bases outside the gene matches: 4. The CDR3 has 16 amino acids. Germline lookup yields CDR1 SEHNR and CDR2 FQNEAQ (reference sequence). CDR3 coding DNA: TGTGCCAGCAGCTTAGCGGCTAGCGGGGGGGCCGAGACCCAGTACTTC. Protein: CASSLAASGGAETQYF.